This T cell receptor (beta chain) was documented in a study of blood T cell repertoires in COVID-19. Measured with immunoSEQ multiplex PCR; TCRdb has only the in-frame clones, and not every one. The repertoire holds approximately 260,000 clones, with 70% to 90% as singletons. Germline CDR1 reads SGHRS; CDR2 reads YFSETQ. CDR3 length equals 16 residues. The V segment lost 0 bases and the J segment 4 bases; nucleotides outside the gene matches: 10. What was sequenced was peripheral blood. This clonotype was obtained from a woman in her 70s with acute or convalescent COVID-19. This rearrangement joins TRBV5-1 to TRBJ2-7, with 7 nucleotides matching TRBD1. This CDR3 is CASSLGGGGGSYEQYF. The CDR3 coding sequence is TGCGCCAGCAGCTTGGGAGGGGGCGGAGGCAGTTACGAGCAGTACTTC.